The 8 T cell receptor beta chains below all came from one sample that was sequenced in a study of patients and donors after allogeneic stem cell transplantation. TCRdb passed the RT-PCR reads through MiXCR, listing each CDR3 protein once. The sample has over 130,000 distinct CDR3 sequences; about two fifths are singletons. Sequenced sample: blood, either unsorted or a sorted T cell fraction (not recorded which). These receptors came from a human donor who was either an allogeneic HSCT recipient or a stem cell or donor lymphocyte infusion donor (not recorded which). It is not recorded whose cells these are; they may come from a transplant donor.

The CDR3: CAVAGPNTGELFF. The DNA of the CDR3 is TGTGCCGTCGCAGGGCCCAACACCGGGGAGCTGTTTTTT. The chain employs TRBV28 and TRBJ2-2, with a tentative D call TRBD1 (5 bases). The CDR3 totals 13 residues. The V and J ends lost 11 bases and 2 bases respectively, with 12 bases between them. Per germline, CDR1 MDHEN and CDR2 SYDVKM.

J is TRBJ1-1 and V is TRBV11-1, with 10 positions matching TRBD1. The CDR3 has 14 amino acids. J lost 4 bases, V lost 5 bases, and 4 bases had no gene match. Germline CDR1 SGHAT, CDR2 FQDESV (reference sequence). Written as DNA, the CDR3 is TGTGCCAGCAGCCCGGGACAGGGGAGCACTGAAGCTTTCTTT. Protein: CASSPGQGSTEAFF.

The chain joins TRBV5-1 to TRBJ1-1; D is uncertain. The CDR3 is 13 residues long. Trimming left V 1 base short and J 1 base short, with 5 bases between. CDR1 is SGHRS, CDR2 YFSETQ, per germline. The CDR3 DNA reads TGCGCCAGCAGCTTGCGAGCGAACACTGAAGCTTTCTTT. Translating it yields CASSLRANTEAFF.

The CDR3 region is CASSPTGTALLEQYV. In DNA form, the CDR3 reads TGTGCCAGCAGTCCAACTGGGACAGCCCTCCTCGAGCAGTACGTC. V usage is TRBV6-5 and J usage is TRBJ2-7; 7 nucleotides match TRBD1. The V gene's germline CDR1 is MNHEY and CDR2 SVGAGI. This CDR3 region has 15 residues. Trimming cost V 5 bases and J 6 bases; bases outside gene matches: 13.

The gene calls are TRBV9 and TRBJ2-7, with D tentatively TRBD1 or TRBD2 (6 bases each). Germline values: CDR1 SGDLS, CDR2 YYNGEE. Trimming took 5 bases from V and 3 from J, leaving 18 bases between them. This CDR3 contains 15 residues. The CDR3 sequence is CASSSDGGPFYEQYF. CDR3 nucleotides: TGTGCCAGCAGTTCCGACGGGGGCCCTTTCTACGAGCAGTACTTC.

The genes are TRBV6-5 and TRBJ1-5; 8 positions match TRBD1. V was pared by 5 bases and J by 6 bases, with 3 bases of the junction left unmatched. The CDR3 spans 13 residues. The germline V gene encodes CDR1 MNHEY and CDR2 SVGAGI. CDR3 in amino acids: CASSQTGAQPQHF. CDR3 bases: TGTGCCAGCAGTCAGACAGGGGCTCAGCCCCAGCATTTT.

The rearrangement uses TRBV7-8 and TRBJ1-5; the match to TRBD1 covers 8 bases. The CDR3 has 18 amino acids. Trimming removed 1 base from V and 3 bases from J; junction bases left unmatched: 11. Per germline, CDR1 SGHVS and CDR2 FQNEAQ. The CDR3 coding sequence is TGTGCCAGCAGCTTAGATGGGACAGGACCCCCCTCCAATCAGCCCCAGCATTTT. Translation gives CASSLDGTGPPSNQPQHF. The entire variable domain, with the rest obtained from reference TRBV7-8 and TRBJ1-5, is as follows: GAGVSQSPRYKVAKRGQDVALRCDPISGHVSLFWYQQALGQGPEFLTYFQNEAQLDKSGLPSDRFFAERPEGSVSTLKIQRTQQEDSAVYLCASSLDGTGPPSNQPQHFGDGTRLSIL.

V is TRBV12-3 or TRBV12-4 and J is TRBJ1-5, with a possible D match to TRBD1 (5 bases). Trimming pared 6 bases from V and 4 bases from J, leaving 16 bases between. The CDR3 is made up of 15 amino acids. The CDR3 region has the DNA TGTGCCAGCAGCCCACAGGATATAGGGAATCAGCCCCAGCATTTT. This encodes CASSPQDIGNQPQHF.